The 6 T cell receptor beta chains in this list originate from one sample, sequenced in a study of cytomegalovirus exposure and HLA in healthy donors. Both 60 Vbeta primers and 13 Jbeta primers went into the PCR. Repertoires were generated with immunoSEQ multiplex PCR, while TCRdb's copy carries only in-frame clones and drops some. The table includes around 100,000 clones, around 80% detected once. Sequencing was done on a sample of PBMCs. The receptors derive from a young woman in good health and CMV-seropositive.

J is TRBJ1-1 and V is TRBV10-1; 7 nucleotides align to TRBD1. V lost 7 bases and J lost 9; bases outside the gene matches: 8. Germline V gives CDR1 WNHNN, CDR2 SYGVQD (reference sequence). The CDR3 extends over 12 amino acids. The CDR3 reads CASTRDSPQAFF. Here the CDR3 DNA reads TGCGCCAGCACCCGGGACAGCCCCCAAGCTTTCTTT.

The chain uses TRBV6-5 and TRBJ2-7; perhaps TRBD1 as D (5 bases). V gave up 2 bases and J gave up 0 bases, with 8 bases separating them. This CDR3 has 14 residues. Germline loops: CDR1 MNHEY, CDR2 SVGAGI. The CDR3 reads CASSYGARSYEQYF. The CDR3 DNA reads TGTGCCAGCAGTTACGGGGCCCGCTCCTACGAGCAGTACTTC.

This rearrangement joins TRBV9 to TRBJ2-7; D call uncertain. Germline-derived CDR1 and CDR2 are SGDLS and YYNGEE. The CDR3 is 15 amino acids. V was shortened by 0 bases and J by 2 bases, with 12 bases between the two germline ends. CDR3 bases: TGTGCCAGCAGCGTAGCAGCGCTGCCAACCTACGAGCAGTACTTC. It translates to CASSVAALPTYEQYF.

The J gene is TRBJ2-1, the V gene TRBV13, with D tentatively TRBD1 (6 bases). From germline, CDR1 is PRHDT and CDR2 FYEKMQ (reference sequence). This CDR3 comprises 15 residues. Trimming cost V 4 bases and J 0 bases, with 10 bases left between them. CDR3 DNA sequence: TGTGCCAGCAGCTCCACAGGGAGCTCCTACAATGAGCAGTTCTTC. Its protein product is CASSSTGSSYNEQFF. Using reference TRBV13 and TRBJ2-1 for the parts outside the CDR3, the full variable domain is AAGVIQSPRHLIKEKRETATLKCYPIPRHDTVYWYQQGPGQDPQFLISFYEKMQSDKGSIPDRFSAQQFSDYHSELNMSSLELGDSALYFCASSSTGSSYNEQFFGPGTRLTVL.

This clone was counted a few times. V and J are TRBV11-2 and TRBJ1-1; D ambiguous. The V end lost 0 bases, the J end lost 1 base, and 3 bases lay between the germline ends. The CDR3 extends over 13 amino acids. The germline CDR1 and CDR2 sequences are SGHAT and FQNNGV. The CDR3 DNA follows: TGTGCCAGCAGCTTAGATCGGAACACTGAAGCTTTCTTT. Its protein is CASSLDRNTEAFF.

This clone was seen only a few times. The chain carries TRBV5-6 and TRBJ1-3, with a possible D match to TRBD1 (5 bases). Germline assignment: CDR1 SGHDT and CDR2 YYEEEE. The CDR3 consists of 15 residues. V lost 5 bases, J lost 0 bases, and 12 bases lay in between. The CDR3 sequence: CASSFPTASGNTIYF. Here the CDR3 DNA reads TGTGCCAGCAGTTTTCCGACAGCCTCTGGAAACACCATATATTTT.